One and the same sample provided the 9 T cell receptor beta chains below, sequenced in a study of early T cells in non-severe SARS-CoV-2 infection. TCRdb passed the 5' RACE reads through MiXCR, listing each CDR3 protein once. Here the sample spans about 69,000 distinct CDR3 sequences, under 9.5% being singletons. The specimen was whole blood. These receptors were taken from an adult who was a healthcare worker with PCR-confirmed SARS-CoV-2 infection or an uninfected control (not recorded which).

As to this clonotype: A clone one base away is much larger, so this may be a read error. CDR3 protein: CSAPAGLTDTQYF. DNA for the CDR3: TGCAGTGCCCCTGCGGGACTTACAGATACGCAGTATTTT. The rearrangement links TRBV20-1 to TRBJ2-3; D is possibly TRBD2 (6 bases). Germline values: CDR1 DFQATT, CDR2 SNEGSKA (reference sequence). The CDR3 totals 13 residues. V was trimmed by 6 bases and J by 3 bases, leaving 13 bases between them.

There are many counts of this clonotype. CDR3 loop: CASSYSLGTEAFF. The CDR3, as DNA: TGTGCCAGCAGTTACTCGCTAGGGACTGAAGCTTTCTTT. The rearrangement joins TRBV6-5 to TRBJ1-1; no definite D call. Germline V gene lookup returns CDR1 MNHEY and CDR2 SVGAGI. This CDR3 is built from 13 residues. V dropped 0 bases and J dropped 5 bases, with 7 bases sitting between them.

The rearrangement joins TRBV24-1 to TRBJ2-7; 7 bases map to TRBD1. The germline V gene encodes CDR1 KGHDR and CDR2 SFDVKD. With V trimmed by 4 bases and J by 2 bases, 4 bases remained unmatched. CDR3 length: 14 amino acids. The CDR3 sequence: CATSESGQAYEQYF. The CDR3 DNA reads as TGTGCCACCAGTGAATCAGGACAGGCCTACGAGCAGTACTTC.

This clonotype has at least ten counts. The rearrangement links TRBV29-1 to TRBJ1-4; D uncertain. Germline V gene sequence: CDR1 SQVTM, CDR2 ANQGSEA. The CDR3 extends over 12 amino acids. The V and J ends lost 7 bases and 5 bases respectively, with 11 bases between them. The CDR3 loop reads CSARLGNEKLFF. CDR3 DNA sequence: TGCAGCGCACGTTTGGGGAATGAAAAACTGTTTTTT. The full variable domain, with the rest looked up from reference TRBV29-1 and TRBJ1-4, is SAVISQKPSRDICQRGTSLTIQCQVDSQVTMMFWYRQQPGQSLTLIATANQGSEATYESGFVIDKFPISRPNLTFSTLTVSNMSPEDSSIYLCSARLGNEKLFFGSGTQLSVL.

This clonotype appeared a few times. V and J are TRBV2 and TRBJ2-2; the match to TRBD2 covers 7 bases. The CDR3 consists of 17 residues. The trim removed 6 bases at V and 0 bases at J, leaving 10 bases unmatched. The germline V gene has CDR1 SNHLY and CDR2 FYNNEI. The CDR3 DNA follows: TGTGCCAGCAGGGATCCGGGACTACACGCGAACACCGGGGAGCTGTTTTTT. Its translation: CASRDPGLHANTGELFF. Variable domain in full (rest from reference TRBV2 and TRBJ2-2): EPEVTQTPSHQVTQMGQEVILRCVPISNHLYFYWYRQILGQKVEFLVSFYNNEISEKSEIFDDQFSVERPDGSNFTLKIRSTKLEDSAMYFCASRDPGLHANTGELFFGEGSRLTVL.

This clonotype has only a few counts. The gene calls are TRBV3-1 and TRBJ1-3; 7 bases map to TRBD1. The germline V gene has CDR1 LGHDT and CDR2 YNNKEL (reference sequence). Losses at the gene ends were 3 bases for V and 0 bases for J; bases not matched to a gene: 5. CDR3 length: 16 amino acids. CDR3 coding DNA: TGTGCCAGCAGCCAGCGACAGGGATCCTCTGGAAACACCATATATTTT. Amino acid sequence: CASSQRQGSSGNTIYF.

This clonotype was recorded at least ten times. The J gene is TRBJ2-7, the V gene TRBV6-6; D call uncertain. V shed 0 bases and J shed 4 bases, with 13 bases lying between them. The CDR3 spans 15 residues. Germline CDR1 reads MNHNY; CDR2 reads SVGAGI (reference sequence). In DNA, the CDR3 is TGTGCCAGCAGTTACTCGCGGCCACTCTCTTACGAGCAGTACTTC. Translating gives CASSYSRPLSYEQYF.

This clonotype was seen ten or more times. The chain recombines TRBV11-2 with TRBJ2-2; tentative D call: TRBD2 (5 bases). Trimming cost V 1 base and J 6 bases, with 6 bases left between them. The CDR3 sequence is 13 residues long. Germline V CDR1 and CDR2: SGHAT, FQNNGV. The CDR3 protein is CASSLGRAGELFF. CDR3 in DNA: TGTGCCAGCAGCTTAGGGCGGGCCGGGGAGCTGTTTTTT.

The chain couples TRBV21-1 to TRBJ1-4; the D call in the table, TRBD1, was not verified against the DNA. TRBV21-1 is reported as a pseudogene. The CDR3 covers 15 residues. The CDR3: CASSKVTGSVDKLFF. The CDR3 region has the DNA TGTGCCAGCAGCAAAGTCACAGGGTCGGTTGATAAACTGTTTTTT.